This record looks at one T cell receptor beta chain sequence and its context. The trim removed 0 bases at V and 4 bases at J, leaving 6 bases unmatched. The germline V gene has CDR1 SGHAT and CDR2 FQNNGV. This CDR3 region has 16 residues. This specimen belongs to a study of blood T cell repertoires in COVID-19. The table came from immunoSEQ multiplex PCR; TCRdb's copy has only in-frame clones and leaves some out. The sample records about 53,000 clones, roughly 88% being singletons. This sequence originates from a man of 80 years or more with acute or convalescent COVID-19. The sequenced sample was peripheral blood. The chain combines TRBV11-2 with TRBJ2-3, with 8 bases lining up with TRBD2. CDR3 DNA: TGTGCCAGCAGCTTAGAGCCCCAGCGGGGGTCAGATACGCAGTATTTT. It yields the protein CASSLEPQRGSDTQYF.